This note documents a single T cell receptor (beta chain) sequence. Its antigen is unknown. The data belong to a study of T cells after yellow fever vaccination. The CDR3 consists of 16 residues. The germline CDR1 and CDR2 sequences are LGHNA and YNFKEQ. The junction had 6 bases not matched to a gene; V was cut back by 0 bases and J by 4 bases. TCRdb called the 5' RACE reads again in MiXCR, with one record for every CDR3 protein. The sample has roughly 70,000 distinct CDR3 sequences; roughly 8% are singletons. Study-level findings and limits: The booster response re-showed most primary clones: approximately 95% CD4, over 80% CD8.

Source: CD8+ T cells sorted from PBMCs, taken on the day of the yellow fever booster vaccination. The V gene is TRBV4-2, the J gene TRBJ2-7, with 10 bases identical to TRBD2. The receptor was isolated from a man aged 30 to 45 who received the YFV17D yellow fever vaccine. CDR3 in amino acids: CASSQDGASGSYEQYF. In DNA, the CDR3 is TGTGCCAGCAGCCAAGATGGGGCTAGCGGGAGTTACGAGCAGTACTTC.